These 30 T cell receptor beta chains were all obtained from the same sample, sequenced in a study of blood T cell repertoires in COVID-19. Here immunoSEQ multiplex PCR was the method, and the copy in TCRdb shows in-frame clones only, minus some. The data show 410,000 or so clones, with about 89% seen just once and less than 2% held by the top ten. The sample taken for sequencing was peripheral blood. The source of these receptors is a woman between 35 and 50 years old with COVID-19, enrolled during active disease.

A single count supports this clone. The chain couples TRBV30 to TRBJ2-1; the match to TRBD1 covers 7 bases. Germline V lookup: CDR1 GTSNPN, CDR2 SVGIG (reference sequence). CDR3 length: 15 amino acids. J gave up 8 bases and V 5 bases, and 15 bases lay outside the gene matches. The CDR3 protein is CAWEGASGRRYEQFF. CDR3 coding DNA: TGTGCCTGGGAGGGGGCATCCGGCCGCCGGTATGAGCAGTTCTTC.

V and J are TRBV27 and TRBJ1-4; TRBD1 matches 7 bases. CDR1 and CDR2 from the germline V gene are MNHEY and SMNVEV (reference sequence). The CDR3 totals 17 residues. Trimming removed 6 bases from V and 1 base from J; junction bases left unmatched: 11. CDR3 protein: CASSRPQGGLTNEKLFF. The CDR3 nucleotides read TGTGCCAGCAGCCGACCCCAGGGGGGATTAACTAATGAAAAACTGTTTTTT.

The CDR3: CASSLAAGGQETQYF. In DNA form, the CDR3 reads TGTGCCAGCAGCTTGGCAGCGGGAGGCCAAGAGACCCAGTACTTC. This chain connects TRBV5-4 to TRBJ2-5, with 9 bases aligning to TRBD2. This CDR3 comprises 15 residues. V was clipped by 0 bases and J by 1 base; unmatched bases: 1. CDR1 SGHNT and CDR2 YYREEE come from the germline V gene (reference sequence).

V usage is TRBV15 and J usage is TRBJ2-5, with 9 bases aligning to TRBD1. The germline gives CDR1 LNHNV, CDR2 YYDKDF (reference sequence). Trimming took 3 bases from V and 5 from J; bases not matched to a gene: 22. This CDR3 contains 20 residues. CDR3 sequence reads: CATSRGGQGEGRRERETQYF. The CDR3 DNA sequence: TGTGCCACCAGCAGGGGGGGACAGGGAGAGGGTCGGAGGGAACGGGAGACCCAGTACTTC. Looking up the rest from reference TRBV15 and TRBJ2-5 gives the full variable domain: DAMVIQNPRYQVTQFGKPVTLSCSQTLNHNVMYWYQQKSSQAPKLLFHYYDKDFNNEADTPDNFQSRRPNTSFCFLDIRSPGLGDTAMYLCATSRGGQGEGRRERETQYFGPGTRLLVL.

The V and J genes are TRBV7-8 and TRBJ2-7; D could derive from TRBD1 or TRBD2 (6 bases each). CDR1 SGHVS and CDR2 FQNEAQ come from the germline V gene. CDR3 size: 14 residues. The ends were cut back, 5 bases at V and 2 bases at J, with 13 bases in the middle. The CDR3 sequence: CASSRGGLAYEQYF. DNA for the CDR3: TGTGCCAGCAGCCGAGGGGGGCTAGCCTACGAGCAGTACTTC.

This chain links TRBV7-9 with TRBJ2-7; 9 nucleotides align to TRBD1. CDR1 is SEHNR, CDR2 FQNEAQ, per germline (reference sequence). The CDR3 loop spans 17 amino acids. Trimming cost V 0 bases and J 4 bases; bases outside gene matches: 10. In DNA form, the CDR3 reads TGTGCCAGCAGCTTAGCTCCGGGACAGGGAAATTGGTACGAGCAGTACTTC. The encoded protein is CASSLAPGQGNWYEQYF.

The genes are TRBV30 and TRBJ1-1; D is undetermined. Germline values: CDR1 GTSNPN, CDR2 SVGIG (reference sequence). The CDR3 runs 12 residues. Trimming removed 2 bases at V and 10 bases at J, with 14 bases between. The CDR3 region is CAWSPGPKGAFF. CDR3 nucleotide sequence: TGTGCCTGGAGTCCTGGGCCTAAAGGAGCTTTCTTT.

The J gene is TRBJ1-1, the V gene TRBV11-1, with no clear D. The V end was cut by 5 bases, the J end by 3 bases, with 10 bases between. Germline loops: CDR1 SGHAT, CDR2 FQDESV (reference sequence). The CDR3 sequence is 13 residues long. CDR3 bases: TGTGCCAGCAGCCGGCGCCGGGACACTGAAGCTTTCTTT. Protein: CASSRRRDTEAFF.

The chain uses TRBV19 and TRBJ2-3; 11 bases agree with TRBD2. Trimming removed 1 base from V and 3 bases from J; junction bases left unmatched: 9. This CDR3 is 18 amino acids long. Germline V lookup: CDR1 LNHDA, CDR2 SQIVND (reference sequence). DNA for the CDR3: TGTGCCAGTAGTATAGGTAGCGGGGGGGTTTGGAGGACAGATACGCAGTATTTT. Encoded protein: CASSIGSGGVWRTDTQYF.

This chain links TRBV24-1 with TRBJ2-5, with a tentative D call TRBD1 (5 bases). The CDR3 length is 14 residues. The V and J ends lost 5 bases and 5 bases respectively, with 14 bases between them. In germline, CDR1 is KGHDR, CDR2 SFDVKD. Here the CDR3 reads CATSAQGGRETQYF. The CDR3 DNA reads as TGTGCCACCAGTGCTCAGGGTGGCCGGGAGACCCAGTACTTC.

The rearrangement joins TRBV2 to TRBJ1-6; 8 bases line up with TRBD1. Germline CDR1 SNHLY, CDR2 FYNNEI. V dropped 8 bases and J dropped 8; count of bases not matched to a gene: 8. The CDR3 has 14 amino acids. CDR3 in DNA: TGTGCCAGCGGCCTAACAGGGGGGGATTCACCCCTCCACTTT. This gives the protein CASGLTGGDSPLHF.

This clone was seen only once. This chain's CDR3 is CASSYSGQGGQPQHF. CDR3 sequence (DNA): TGTGCCAGCAGTTACTCCGGGCAGGGGGGTCAGCCCCAGCATTTT. The chain uses TRBV6-2 or TRBV6-3 and TRBJ1-5; 7 nucleotides align to TRBD1. V dropped 0 bases and J dropped 6; count of bases not matched to a gene: 5. Germline V gene sequence: CDR1 MNHEY, CDR2 SVGEGT. The CDR3 spans 15 residues.

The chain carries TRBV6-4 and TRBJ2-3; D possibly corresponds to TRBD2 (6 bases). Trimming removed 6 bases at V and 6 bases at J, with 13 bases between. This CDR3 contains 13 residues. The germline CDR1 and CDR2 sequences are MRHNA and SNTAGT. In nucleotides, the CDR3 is TGTGCCAGCAGCGGAAGGGGAGGCGATACGCAGTATTTT. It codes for CASSGRGGDTQYF.

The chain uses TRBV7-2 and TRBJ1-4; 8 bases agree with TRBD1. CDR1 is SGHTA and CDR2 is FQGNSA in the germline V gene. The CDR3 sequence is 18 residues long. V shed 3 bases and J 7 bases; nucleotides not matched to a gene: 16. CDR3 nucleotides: TGTGCCAGCAGCTTGGGGGGTGCAGGGGGCGAAGAAAGTGAAAAACTGTTTTTT. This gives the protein CASSLGGAGGEESEKLFF.

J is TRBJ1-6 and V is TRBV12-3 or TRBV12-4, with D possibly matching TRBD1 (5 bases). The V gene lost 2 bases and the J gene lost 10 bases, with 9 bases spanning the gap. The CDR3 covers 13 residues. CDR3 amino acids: CASSLQGGSPLHF. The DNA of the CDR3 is TGTGCCAGCAGTTTACAGGGTGGATCACCCCTCCACTTT.

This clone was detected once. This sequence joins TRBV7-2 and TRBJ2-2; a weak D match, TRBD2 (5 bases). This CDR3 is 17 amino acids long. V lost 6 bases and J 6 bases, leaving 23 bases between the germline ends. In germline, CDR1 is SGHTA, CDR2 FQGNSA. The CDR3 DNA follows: TGTGCCAGCAGTATAAGGCCGGGAATAGCTCCTTCCGGGGAGCTGTTTTTT. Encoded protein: CASSIRPGIAPSGELFF.

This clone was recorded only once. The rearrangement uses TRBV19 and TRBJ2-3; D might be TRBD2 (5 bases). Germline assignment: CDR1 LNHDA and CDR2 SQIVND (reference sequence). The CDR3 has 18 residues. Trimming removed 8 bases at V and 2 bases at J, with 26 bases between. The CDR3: CASSHLSTSALLTDTQYF. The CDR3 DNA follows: TGTGCCAGTTCCCACCTATCCACTAGTGCACTACTCACAGATACGCAGTATTTT.

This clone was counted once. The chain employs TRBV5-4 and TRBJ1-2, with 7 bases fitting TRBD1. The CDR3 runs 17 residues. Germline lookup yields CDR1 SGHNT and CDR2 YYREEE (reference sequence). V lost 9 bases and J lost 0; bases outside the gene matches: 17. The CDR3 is CATEAGTDFGANYGYTF. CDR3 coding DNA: TGTGCCACCGAGGCCGGGACAGACTTCGGGGCTAACTATGGCTACACCTTC.

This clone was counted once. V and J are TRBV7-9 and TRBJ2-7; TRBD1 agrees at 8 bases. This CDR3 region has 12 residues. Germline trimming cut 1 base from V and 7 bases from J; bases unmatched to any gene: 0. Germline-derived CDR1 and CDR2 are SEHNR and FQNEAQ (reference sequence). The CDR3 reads CASSLDRGEQYF. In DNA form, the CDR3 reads TGTGCCAGCAGCTTAGACAGGGGGGAGCAGTACTTC. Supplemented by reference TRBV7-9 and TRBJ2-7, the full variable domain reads DTGVSQNPRHKITKRGQNVTFRCDPISEHNRLYWYRQTLGQGPEFLTYFQNEAQLEKSRLLSDRFSAERPKGSFSTLEIQRTEQGDSAMYLCASSLDRGEQYFGPGTRLTVT.

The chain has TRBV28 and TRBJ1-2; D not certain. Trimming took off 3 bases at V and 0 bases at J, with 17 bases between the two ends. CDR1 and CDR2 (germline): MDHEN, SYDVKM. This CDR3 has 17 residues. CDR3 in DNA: TGTGCCAGCAGTTTTGGTGGGTTGCCCAGCGCTAACTATGGCTACACCTTC. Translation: CASSFGGLPSANYGYTF.

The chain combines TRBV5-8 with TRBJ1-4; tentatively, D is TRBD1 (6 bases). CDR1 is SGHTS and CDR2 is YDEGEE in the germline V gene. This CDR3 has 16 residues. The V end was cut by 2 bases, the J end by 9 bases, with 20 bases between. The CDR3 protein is CASSFPHTRGEKKLFF. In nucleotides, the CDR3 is TGTGCCAGCAGCTTTCCTCATACCAGGGGAGAGAAAAAACTGTTTTTT.

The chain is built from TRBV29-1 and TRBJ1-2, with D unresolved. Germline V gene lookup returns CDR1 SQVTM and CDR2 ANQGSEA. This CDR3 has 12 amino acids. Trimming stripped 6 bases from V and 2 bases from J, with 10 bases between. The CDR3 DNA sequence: TGCAGCGTGCTGGCGGGGAACTATGGCTACACCTTC. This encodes CSVLAGNYGYTF. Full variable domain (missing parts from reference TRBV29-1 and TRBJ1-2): SAVISQKPSRDICQRGTSLTIQCQVDSQVTMMFWYRQQPGQSLTLIATANQGSEATYESGFVIDKFPISRPNLTFSTLTVSNMSPEDSSIYLCSVLAGNYGYTFGSGTRLTVV.

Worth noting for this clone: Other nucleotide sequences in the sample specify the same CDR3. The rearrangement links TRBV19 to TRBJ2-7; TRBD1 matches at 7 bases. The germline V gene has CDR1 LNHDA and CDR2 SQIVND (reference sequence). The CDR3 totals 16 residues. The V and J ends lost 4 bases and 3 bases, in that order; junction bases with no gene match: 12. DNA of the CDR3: TGTGCCAGTAGTACGTCCCGGGACAGTGCCAACTACGAGCAGTACTTC. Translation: CASSTSRDSANYEQYF.

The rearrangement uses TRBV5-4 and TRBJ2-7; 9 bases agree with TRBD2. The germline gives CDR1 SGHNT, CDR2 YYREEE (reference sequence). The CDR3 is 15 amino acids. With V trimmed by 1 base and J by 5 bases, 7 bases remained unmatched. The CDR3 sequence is CASSLMPSGNNEQYF. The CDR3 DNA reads TGTGCCAGCAGCTTGATGCCTAGCGGGAACAACGAGCAGTACTTC. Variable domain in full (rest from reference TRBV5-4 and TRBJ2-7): ETGVTQSPTHLIKTRGQQVTLRCSSQSGHNTVSWYQQALGQGPQFIFQYYREEENGRGNFPPRFSGLQFPNYSSELNVNALELDDSALYLCASSLMPSGNNEQYFGPGTRLTVT.

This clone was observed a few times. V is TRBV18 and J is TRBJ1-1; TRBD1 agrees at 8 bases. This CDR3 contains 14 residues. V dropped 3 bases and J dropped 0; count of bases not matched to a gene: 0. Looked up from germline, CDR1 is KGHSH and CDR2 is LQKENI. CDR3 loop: CASSPGQVNTEAFF. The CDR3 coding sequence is TGTGCCAGCTCACCGGGACAGGTGAACACTGAAGCTTTCTTT.

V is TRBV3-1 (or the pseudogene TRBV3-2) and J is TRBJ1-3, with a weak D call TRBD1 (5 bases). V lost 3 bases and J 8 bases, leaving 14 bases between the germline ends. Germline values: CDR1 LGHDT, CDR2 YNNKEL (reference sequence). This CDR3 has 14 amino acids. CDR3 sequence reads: CASSHSTGGDTIYF. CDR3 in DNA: TGTGCCAGCAGCCATTCCACCGGGGGGGACACCATATATTTT.

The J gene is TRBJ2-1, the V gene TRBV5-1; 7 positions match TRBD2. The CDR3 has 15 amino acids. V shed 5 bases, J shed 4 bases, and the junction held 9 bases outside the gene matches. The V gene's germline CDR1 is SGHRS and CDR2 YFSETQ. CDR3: CASRAGADGYNEQFF. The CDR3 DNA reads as TGCGCCAGCAGGGCGGGAGCAGATGGTTACAATGAGCAGTTCTTC.

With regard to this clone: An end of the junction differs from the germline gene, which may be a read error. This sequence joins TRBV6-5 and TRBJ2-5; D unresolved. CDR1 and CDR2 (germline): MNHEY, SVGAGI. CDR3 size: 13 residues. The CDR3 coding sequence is TGTGCCAGCAGTTCCACACTTTCGACTCCCTCGAACTTC. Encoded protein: CASSSTLSTPSNF.

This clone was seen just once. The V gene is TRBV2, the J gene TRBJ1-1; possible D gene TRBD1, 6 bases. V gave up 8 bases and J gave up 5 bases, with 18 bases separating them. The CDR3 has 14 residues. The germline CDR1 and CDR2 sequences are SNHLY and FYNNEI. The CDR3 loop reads CASVTYRDGTEAFF. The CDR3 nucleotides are TGTGCCAGCGTTACATACAGGGATGGGACTGAAGCTTTCTTT.

CDR3 nucleotide sequence: TGTGCCAGCAGCTTGGCCGACAGGGCTATTGGAAACACCATATATTTT. The encoded protein is CASSLADRAIGNTIYF. The genes are TRBV5-5 and TRBJ1-3; 7 positions agree with TRBD1. Germline CDR1 is SGHKS and CDR2 is YYEKEE (reference sequence). This CDR3 contains 16 residues. J gave up 3 bases and V 0 bases, and 6 bases lay outside the gene matches. The variable domain in full, with the rest retrieved from reference TRBV5-5 and TRBJ1-3, is DAGVTQSPTHLIKTRGQQVTLRCSPISGHKSVSWYQQVLGQGPQFIFQYYEKEERGRGNFPDRFSARQFPNYSSELNVNALLLGDSALYLCASSLADRAIGNTIYFGEGSWLTVV.